This T cell receptor (beta chain) was sequenced for a study of blood T cells in healthy people across ages. The second PCR ran roughly 7 to 12 cycles with a sample-barcoded 5' primer and J-beta primers. The template-switch adaptor was a 5' adaptor with 12 random nucleotides. It tagged each cDNA molecule. TCRdb reprocessed the 5' RACE reads with MiXCR, giving one entry per CDR3 protein. The sample consists of about a million distinct CDR3 sequences, around two fifths of them appearing once. This clonotype was detected a few times. Antigen specificity is unknown. Study-level points and caveats: Considered underestimates were the diversity estimates obtained from one million T cells.

The sequencing sample was made of blood. The clonotype was recovered from a man in his late teens or twenties in good health.

The CDR3 sequence: CASIQDPYNEQFF. The CDR3 DNA follows: TGTGCCAGCATACAGGACCCGTACAATGAGCAGTTCTTC. The V and J genes are TRBV12-3 or TRBV12-4 and TRBJ2-1, with a weak D call TRBD1 (5 bases). V lost 7 bases to trimming and J lost 4 bases, with 11 bases between them. CDR3 length: 13 amino acids.